This TCR beta chain stems from a study of CD8+ T cells in alopecia areata. Alopecia areata patients gave lesional scalp punch biopsies and peripheral blood samples. The authors extracted RNA and reverse transcribed it into cDNA as the sequencing template. Measured with immunoSEQ multiplex PCR; TCRdb has only the in-frame clones, and not every one. The sample holds under 70,000 clones, approximately 96% seen once. Study-wide points: Among patients, TCR sharing was less clear than in mice, a difference possibly due in part to HLA diversity in the patient population. Normal-skin resident alphabeta T cells also appear among scalp sample sequences.

Concerning this clone itself: As yet, its antigen is unknown.

This CDR3 region has 16 residues. Germline CDR1 is SGDLS and CDR2 is YYNGEE. Trimming removed 2 bases from V and 3 bases from J; junction bases left unmatched: 7. The TCR originated in a human donor with alopecia areata. Sample: CD8+ T cells sorted from blood, taken at week 0. This chain links TRBV9 with TRBJ2-3, with 9 bases matching TRBD2. CDR3 in amino acids: CASSVLSGGPTDTQYF. In DNA, the CDR3 is TGTGCCAGCAGCGTCCTAAGCGGGGGGCCAACAGATACGCAGTATTTT.